This is a list of T cell receptor beta chains from one sample in a study of cytomegalovirus exposure and HLA in healthy donors. Here immunoSEQ multiplex PCR was the method, and the copy in TCRdb shows in-frame clones only, minus some. In the table there are 88,000 or so clones, over 60% of which are singletons. The sequencing input was PBMCs. The receptors stem from a male donor in good health and CMV-seropositive. Both conserved end residues are part of each CDR3. D genes are given only for firm matches. Size values are once, few and many counts, or a class for expanded clones, and some rows have none.

TRBV29-1	-	TRBJ2-2	-	TGCAGCGTTCGTTCAGGGAACACCGGGGAGCTGTTTTTT	CSVRSGNTGELFF
TRBV5-1	-	TRBJ2-1	-	TGCGCCAGCAGCTTGGCCCGGAATGAGCAGTTCTTC	CASSLARNEQFF
TRBV5-1	-	TRBJ2-5	TRBD1	TGCGCCAGCAGCTTGGTAGGGACAGGGAGGTGGGAGACCCAGTACTTC	CASSLVGTGRWETQYF
TRBV30	-	TRBJ2-7	-	TGTGCCTGGTCAGGGTTATCCTACGAGCAGTACTTC	CAWSGLSYEQYF
TRBV7-2	-	TRBJ2-5	TRBD2	TGTGCCAGCAGCTTAGGTCTAGCGGAAGAGACCCAGTACTTC	CASSLGLAEETQYF
TRBV7-2	few	TRBJ2-3	-	TGTGCCAGCAGCTCTTTTAGCGGAGATACGCAGTATTTT	CASSSFSGDTQYF
TRBV9	few	TRBJ2-7	TRBD1	TGTGCCAGCAGCGTGGGACAGGGGGCTCGGGAGCAGTACTTC	CASSVGQGAREQYF
TRBV6-6	once	TRBJ1-5	-	TGTGCCAGCAGTTACGGGCAGGGGCTGGGCCAGCCCCAGCATTTT	CASSYGQGLGQPQHF
TRBV7-8	once	TRBJ2-3	TRBD2	TGTGCCAGCAGTTGGGGGGGGACAGATACGCAGTATTTT	CASSWGGTDTQYF
TRBV28	-	TRBJ2-2	TRBD1	TGTGCCAGCAGTTTACGGACAGGGTTAGGCGGGGAGCTGTTTTTT	CASSLRTGLGGELFF
TRBV6-5	-	TRBJ2-1	-	TGTGCCAGCAGTTACTCATCAGGAAGCAATGAGCAGTTCTTC	CASSYSSGSNEQFF
TRBV5-4	-	TRBJ2-1	-	TGTGCCAGCAGCTTCCAAGGAGGGTCCAATGAGCAGTTCTTC	CASSFQGGSNEQFF
TRBV7-9	-	TRBJ1-1	TRBD1	TGTGCCAGCAGTCCTGGGACAGGGGTGAACACTGAAGCTTTCTTT	CASSPGTGVNTEAFF
TRBV5-5	-	TRBJ2-7	-	TGTGCCAGCAGCTTCGTAGCGACCTACGAGCAGTACTTC	CASSFVATYEQYF
TRBV9	-	TRBJ2-1	-	TGTGCCAGCAGCGGAGTTGGTGAGCAGTTCTTC	CASSGVGEQFF
TRBV9	-	TRBJ1-1	TRBD1	TGTGCCAGCAGCGTAGGGGTGGACAGGGGGAACACTGAAGCTTTCTTT	CASSVGVDRGNTEAFF
TRBV5-1	-	TRBJ2-1	TRBD2	TGCGCCAGCAGCTTGCTTTCCGGACTAGCGAATTATGAGCAGTTCTTC	CASSLLSGLANYEQFF
TRBV5-8	-	TRBJ2-1	TRBD1	TGTGCCAGCAGCTGGGACAGGGCAGGCGGGAATGAGCAGTTCTTC	CASSWDRAGGNEQFF
TRBV30	-	TRBJ2-3	TRBD2	TGTGCCTGGACCCTAGCGGGAGGTTATACAGATACGCAGTATTTT	CAWTLAGGYTDTQYF
TRBV6-5	-	TRBJ1-1	-	TGTGCCAGCAGCCCGGGGTTCGAAGCTTTCTTT	CASSPGFEAFF
TRBV5-1	once	TRBJ2-7	-	TGCGCCAGCAGCTTGGACAGGGAATCACGGGAGCAGTACTTC	CASSLDRESREQYF
TRBV27	-	TRBJ2-1	TRBD1	TGTGCCAGCAGTCCCCGACAGGGTACCTACAATGAGCAGTTCTTC	CASSPRQGTYNEQFF
TRBV27	few	TRBJ1-2	TRBD1	TGTGCCAGCAGTGAGACAGGGGGGGTCTATGGCTACACCTTC	CASSETGGVYGYTF
TRBV25-1	once	TRBJ2-1	TRBD1	TGTGCCAGCGCCACAGGGGGACACAATGAGCAGTTCTTC	CASATGGHNEQFF
TRBV6-5	-	TRBJ1-5	-	TGTGCCAGCAGCCTCCAGGGGAACAATCAGCCCCAGCATTTT	CASSLQGNNQPQHF
TRBV7-9	-	TRBJ1-5	TRBD1	TGTGCCAGCAGCAGCGCCGGGACAGCCGGTTATAGCAATCAGCCCCAGCATTTT	CASSSAGTAGYSNQPQHF
TRBV5-4	few	TRBJ2-5	-	TGTGCCAGCAGCCGCACAGGGCAAGAGACCCAGTACTTC	CASSRTGQETQYF
TRBV5-4	-	TRBJ2-7	-	TGTGCCAGCAGCTTGCCCGGGGCCTACGAGCAGTACTTC	CASSLPGAYEQYF
TRBV29-1	-	TRBJ2-2	-	TGCAGCGTTGAGTCGCGGTCAACCGGGGAGCTGTTTTTT	CSVESRSTGELFF
TRBV6-5	-	TRBJ1-5	-	TGTGCCAGCGGGAGGGCTAGCAATCAGCCCCAGCATTTT	CASGRASNQPQHF
TRBV14	-	TRBJ1-3	-	TGTGCCAGCAGCCAGTCTCGGGTTCGGGGTGGAAACACCATATATTTT	CASSQSRVRGGNTIYF
TRBV5-6	-	TRBJ2-7	TRBD2	TGTGCCAGCAGCTTGGGCGGGGGATACGAGCAGTACTTC	CASSLGGGYEQYF
TRBV29-1	-	TRBJ2-7	TRBD2	TGCAGCGTATCCGGGACTAGCGGGGGTTCCTACGAGCAGTACTTC	CSVSGTSGGSYEQYF
TRBV9	-	TRBJ2-1	-	TGTGCCAGCAGCGTAGACCACCTCGGGTACAATGAGCAGTTCTTC	CASSVDHLGYNEQFF
TRBV12-5	-	TRBJ2-7	-	TGTGCTAGTGGTTCCGAACAGACATTCTCCTACGAGCAGTACTTC	CASGSEQTFSYEQYF
TRBV2	few	TRBJ1-1	-	TGTGCCAGCAGTGCTCAGGGTTCGGACACTGAAGCTTTCTTT	CASSAQGSDTEAFF
TRBV11-3	-	TRBJ2-7	TRBD1	TGTGCCAGCAGCTTAGGGACAGGAGGTGGCTACGAGCAGTACTTC	CASSLGTGGGYEQYF
TRBV28	-	TRBJ2-7	TRBD1	TGTGCCAGCAGTGTACAGGGGGCCCTTCCCTACGAGCAGTACTTC	CASSVQGALPYEQYF
TRBV7-2	-	TRBJ1-6	-	TGTGCCAGCAGCCGACAGATAGATCGGCCACCCCTCCACTTT	CASSRQIDRPPLHF
TRBV11-2	-	TRBJ2-1	TRBD1	TGTGCCAGCAGCCCGGGACAGAAGACCTACAATGAGCAGTTCTTC	CASSPGQKTYNEQFF